The clone carrying this TCR beta chain was counted between two and nine times. Its antigen is not identified. From the germline J gene comes the end of the CDR3, since the read stops 3 residues before it. The record originates from a study of T cell clonality in common variable immunodeficiency. Broader study findings: Fewer deletions and N-nucleotide insertions were reportedly seen in common variable immunodeficiency TCR beta sequences.

Germline CDR1 SGHTA, CDR2 FQGNSA. This CDR3 has 13 amino acids. Trimming stripped 8 bases from V and 3 bases from J, with 14 bases between. Sequenced by immunoSEQ multiplex PCR; TCRdb stores in-frame clones only, minus some. This sample includes around 21,000 clones with no singletons; its ten biggest clones take up roughly 6.6%. V is TRBV7-2 and J is TRBJ2-7, with D perhaps TRBD1 (6 bases). Material for sequencing was peripheral blood mononuclear cells. The sequence was obtained from a human donor with common variable immunodeficiency. CDR3 DNA (partial): TGTGCCAGCGGATCAGGGGTGCGCTACGAG. It specifies CASGSGVRYE. The whole CDR3 protein is CASGSGVRYEQYF.